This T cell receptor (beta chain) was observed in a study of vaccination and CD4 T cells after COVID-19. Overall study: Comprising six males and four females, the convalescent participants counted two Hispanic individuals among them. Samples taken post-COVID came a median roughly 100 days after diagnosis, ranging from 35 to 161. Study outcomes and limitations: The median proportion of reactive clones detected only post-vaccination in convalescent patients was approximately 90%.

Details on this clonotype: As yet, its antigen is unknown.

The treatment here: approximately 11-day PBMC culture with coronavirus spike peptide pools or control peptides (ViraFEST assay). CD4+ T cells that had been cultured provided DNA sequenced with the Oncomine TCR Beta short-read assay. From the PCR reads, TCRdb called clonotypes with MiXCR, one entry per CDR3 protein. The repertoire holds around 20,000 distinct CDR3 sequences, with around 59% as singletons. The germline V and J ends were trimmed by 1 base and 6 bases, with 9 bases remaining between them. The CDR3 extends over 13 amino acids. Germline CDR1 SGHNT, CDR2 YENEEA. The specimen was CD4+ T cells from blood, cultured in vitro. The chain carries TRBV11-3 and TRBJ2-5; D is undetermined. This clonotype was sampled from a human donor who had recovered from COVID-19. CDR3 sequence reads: CASSLGGLQTQYF. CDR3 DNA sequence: TGTGCCAGCAGCTTAGGGGGTCTACAGACCCAGTACTTC. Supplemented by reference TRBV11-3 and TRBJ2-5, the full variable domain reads EAGVVQSPRYKIIEKKQPVAFWCNPISGHNTLYWYLQNLGQGPELLIRYENEEAVDDSQLPKDRFSAERLKGVDSTLKIQPAELGDSAVYLCASSLGGLQTQYFGPGTRLLVL.